This T cell receptor (beta chain) derives from a study of T cell changes during pregnancy in multiple sclerosis. TCRdb keeps only in-frame clones here, not all; method: immunoSEQ multiplex PCR. The sample includes 90,000 to 95,000 clones, over 80% of them seen just once. The clonotype comes from a female donor with multiple sclerosis, enrolled in a pregnancy study. The sequencing used peripheral blood, collected in the first trimester of pregnancy.

CDR3 in amino acids: CASSPRDYPDPDTQYF. CDR3 nucleotide sequence: TGCGCCAGCAGCCCCCGGGACTACCCCGACCCAGATACGCAGTATTTT. The rearrangement joins TRBV5-1 to TRBJ2-3, with 7 bases lining up with TRBD2. Germline V gene lookup returns CDR1 SGHRS and CDR2 YFSETQ. There are 16 residues in the CDR3. Trimming took 4 bases from V and 4 from J; bases not matched to a gene: 12.